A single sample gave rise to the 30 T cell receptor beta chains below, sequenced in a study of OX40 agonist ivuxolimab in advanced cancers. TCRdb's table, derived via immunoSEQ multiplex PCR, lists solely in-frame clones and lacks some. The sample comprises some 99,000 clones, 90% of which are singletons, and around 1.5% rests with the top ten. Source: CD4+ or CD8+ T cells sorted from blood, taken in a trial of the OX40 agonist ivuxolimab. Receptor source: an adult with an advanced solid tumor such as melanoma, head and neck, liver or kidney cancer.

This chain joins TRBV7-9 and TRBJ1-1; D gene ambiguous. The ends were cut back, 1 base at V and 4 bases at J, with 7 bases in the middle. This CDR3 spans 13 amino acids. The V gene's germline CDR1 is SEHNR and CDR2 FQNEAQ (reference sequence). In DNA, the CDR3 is TGTGCCAGCAGCTTAGAACTGGGCACTGAAGCTTTCTTT. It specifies CASSLELGTEAFF.

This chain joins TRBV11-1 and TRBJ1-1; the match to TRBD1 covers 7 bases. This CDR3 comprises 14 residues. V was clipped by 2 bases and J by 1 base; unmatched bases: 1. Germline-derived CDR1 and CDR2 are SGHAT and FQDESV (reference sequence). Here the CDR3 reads CASSLWDRNTEAFF. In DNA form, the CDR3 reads TGTGCCAGCAGCTTATGGGACAGGAACACTGAAGCTTTCTTT.

CDR3 in DNA: TGTGCCAGCAGTTGGACAGGGGGCGACATTCAGTACTTC. It specifies CASSWTGGDIQYF. V is TRBV27 and J is TRBJ2-4, with 11 bases matching TRBD1. J gave up 8 bases and V 4 bases, and 1 base lay outside the gene matches. This CDR3 spans 13 amino acids. Germline V gene data show CDR1 as MNHEY and CDR2 as SMNVEV (reference sequence).

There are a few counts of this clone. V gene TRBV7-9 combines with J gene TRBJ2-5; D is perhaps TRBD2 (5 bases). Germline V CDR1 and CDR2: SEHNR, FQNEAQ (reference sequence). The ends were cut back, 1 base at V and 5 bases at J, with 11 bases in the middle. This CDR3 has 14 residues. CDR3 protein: CASSLGIGLETQYF. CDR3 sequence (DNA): TGTGCCAGCAGCTTAGGGATAGGACTGGAGACCCAGTACTTC.

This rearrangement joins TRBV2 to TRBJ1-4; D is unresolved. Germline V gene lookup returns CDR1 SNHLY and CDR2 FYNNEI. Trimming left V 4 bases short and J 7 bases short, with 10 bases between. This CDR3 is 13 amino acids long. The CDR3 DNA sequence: TGTGCCAGCAGTGCTTTAAAGGGTGAAAAACTGTTTTTT. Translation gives CASSALKGEKLFF.

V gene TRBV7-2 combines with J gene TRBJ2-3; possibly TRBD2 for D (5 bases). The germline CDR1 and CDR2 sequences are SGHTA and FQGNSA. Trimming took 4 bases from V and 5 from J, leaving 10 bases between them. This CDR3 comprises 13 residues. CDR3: CASSSGGGDTQYF. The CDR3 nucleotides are TGTGCCAGCAGCTCAGGAGGTGGAGATACGCAGTATTTT.

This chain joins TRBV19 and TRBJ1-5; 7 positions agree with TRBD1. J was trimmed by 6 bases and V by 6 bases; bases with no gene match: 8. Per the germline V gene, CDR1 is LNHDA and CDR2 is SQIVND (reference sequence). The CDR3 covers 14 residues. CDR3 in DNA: TGTGCCAGTAGGGGCACAGGGGACGCTCAGCCCCAGCATTTT. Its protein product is CASRGTGDAQPQHF.

CDR3 bases: TGTGCCAGCAGATTCAGACAGGGGGGAGAGACCCAGTACTTC. Translation: CASRFRQGGETQYF. The chain uses TRBV7-9 and TRBJ2-5; the match to TRBD1 covers 9 bases. Trimming cost V 6 bases and J 4 bases; bases outside gene matches: 6. Per germline, CDR1 SEHNR and CDR2 FQNEAQ (reference sequence). The CDR3 spans 14 residues.

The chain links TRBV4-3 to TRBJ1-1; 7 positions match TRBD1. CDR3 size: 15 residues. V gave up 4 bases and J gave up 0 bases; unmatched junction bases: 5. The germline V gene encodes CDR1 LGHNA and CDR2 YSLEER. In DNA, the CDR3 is TGCGCCAGCAGCCGATCCGGGACAGTGAACACTGAAGCTTTCTTT. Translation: CASSRSGTVNTEAFF.

This CDR3 reads CALLDRGLGDEQYF. The DNA for the CDR3 is TGTGCCTTACTTGACAGGGGATTGGGCGACGAGCAGTACTTC. This chain connects TRBV30 to TRBJ2-5; 8 nucleotides line up with TRBD1. Matching the DNA end better, TRBJ2-7 makes the J call doubtful. Germline CDR1 GTSNPN, CDR2 SVGIG (reference sequence). This CDR3 contains 14 residues.

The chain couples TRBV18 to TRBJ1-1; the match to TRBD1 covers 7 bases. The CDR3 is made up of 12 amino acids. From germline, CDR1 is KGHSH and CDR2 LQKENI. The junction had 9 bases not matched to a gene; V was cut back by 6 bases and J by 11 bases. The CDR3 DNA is TGTGCCAGCTCGTCAGACAGGGCTTCGGCTTTCTTT. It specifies CASSSDRASAFF.

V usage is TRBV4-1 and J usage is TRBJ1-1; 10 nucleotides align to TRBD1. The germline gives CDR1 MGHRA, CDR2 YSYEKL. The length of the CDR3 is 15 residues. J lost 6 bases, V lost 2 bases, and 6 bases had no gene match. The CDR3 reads CASSQPRQGAAEAFF. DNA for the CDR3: TGCGCCAGCAGCCAACCCAGACAGGGGGCGGCTGAAGCTTTCTTT.

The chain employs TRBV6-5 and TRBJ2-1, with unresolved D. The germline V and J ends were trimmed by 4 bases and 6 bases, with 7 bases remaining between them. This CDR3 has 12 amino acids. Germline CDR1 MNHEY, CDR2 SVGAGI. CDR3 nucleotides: TGTGCCAGCAGTTGGCCTAGCAATGAGCAGTTCTTC. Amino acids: CASSWPSNEQFF.

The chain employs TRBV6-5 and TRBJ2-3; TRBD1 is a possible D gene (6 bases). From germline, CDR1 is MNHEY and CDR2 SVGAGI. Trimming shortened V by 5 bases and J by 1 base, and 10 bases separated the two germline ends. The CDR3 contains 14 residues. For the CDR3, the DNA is TGTGCCAGCAGTCCGGACAGAGGCACAGATACGCAGTATTTT. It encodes CASSPDRGTDTQYF.

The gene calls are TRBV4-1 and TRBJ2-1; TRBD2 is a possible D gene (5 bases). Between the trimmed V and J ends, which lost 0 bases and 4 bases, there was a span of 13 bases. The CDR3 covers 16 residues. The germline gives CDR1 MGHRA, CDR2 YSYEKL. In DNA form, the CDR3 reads TGCGCCAGCAGCCAAGATCGTGCGGGCGTATACAATGAGCAGTTCTTC. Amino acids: CASSQDRAGVYNEQFF.

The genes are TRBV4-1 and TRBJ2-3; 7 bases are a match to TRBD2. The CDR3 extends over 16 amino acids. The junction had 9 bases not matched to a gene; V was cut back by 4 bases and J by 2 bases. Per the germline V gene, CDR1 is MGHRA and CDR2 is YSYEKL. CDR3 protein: CASSRTGGLNTDTQYF. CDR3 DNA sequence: TGCGCCAGCAGCCGCACGGGAGGACTTAACACAGATACGCAGTATTTT.

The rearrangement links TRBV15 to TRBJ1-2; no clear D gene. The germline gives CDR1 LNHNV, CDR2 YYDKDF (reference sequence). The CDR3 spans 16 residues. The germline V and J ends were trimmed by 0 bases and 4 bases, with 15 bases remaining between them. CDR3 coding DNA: TGTGCCACCAGCAGAGATCTCGTACCGCGCCTCTATGGCTACACCTTC. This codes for CATSRDLVPRLYGYTF.

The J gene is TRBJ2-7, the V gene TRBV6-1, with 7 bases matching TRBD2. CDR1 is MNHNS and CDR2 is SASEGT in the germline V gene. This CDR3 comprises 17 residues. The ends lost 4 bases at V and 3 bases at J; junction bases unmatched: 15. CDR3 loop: CASSVEEPTRGSYEQYF. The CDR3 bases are TGTGCCAGCAGTGTCGAAGAACCCACTCGCGGGAGCTACGAGCAGTACTTC.

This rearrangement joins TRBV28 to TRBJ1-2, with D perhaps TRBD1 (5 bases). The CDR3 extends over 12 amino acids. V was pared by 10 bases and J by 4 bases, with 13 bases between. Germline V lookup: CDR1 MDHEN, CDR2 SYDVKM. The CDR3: CATQDRGYGYTF. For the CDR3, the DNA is TGTGCCACACAAGACAGAGGCTATGGCTACACCTTC.

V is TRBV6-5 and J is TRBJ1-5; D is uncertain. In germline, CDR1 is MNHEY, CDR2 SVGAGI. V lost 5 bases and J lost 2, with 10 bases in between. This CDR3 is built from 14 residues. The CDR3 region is CASSGANRNQPQHF. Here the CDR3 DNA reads TGTGCCAGCAGTGGAGCAAATCGCAATCAGCCCCAGCATTTT.

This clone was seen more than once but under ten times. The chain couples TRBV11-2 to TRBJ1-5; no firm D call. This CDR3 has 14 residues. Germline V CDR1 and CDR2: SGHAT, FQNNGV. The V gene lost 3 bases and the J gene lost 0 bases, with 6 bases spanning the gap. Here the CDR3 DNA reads TGTGCCAGCAGCTTCACGGATAGCAATCAGCCCCAGCATTTT. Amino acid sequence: CASSFTDSNQPQHF.

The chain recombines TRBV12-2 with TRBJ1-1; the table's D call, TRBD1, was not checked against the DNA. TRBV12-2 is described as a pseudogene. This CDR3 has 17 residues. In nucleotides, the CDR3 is TGTGCAAGTCGCTTAGCGACCGCCGGGACAGGAGACACTGAAGCTTTCTTT. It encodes CASRLATAGTGDTEAFF.

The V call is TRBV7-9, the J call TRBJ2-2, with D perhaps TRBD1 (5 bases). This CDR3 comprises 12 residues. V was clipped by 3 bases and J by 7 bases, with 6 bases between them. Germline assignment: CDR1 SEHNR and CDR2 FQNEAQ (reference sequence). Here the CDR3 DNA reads TGTGCCAGCAGCTTGCAGGGCGGGGAGCTGTTTTTT. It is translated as CASSLQGGELFF.

CDR3 loop: CASSPGGRVYGYTF. Here the CDR3 DNA reads TGTGCCAGCAGTCCTGGCGGCAGGGTCTATGGCTACACCTTC. The chain links TRBV25-1 to TRBJ1-2; possibly TRBD1 for D (5 bases). The CDR3 is made up of 14 amino acids. Germline CDR1 and CDR2: MGHDK and SYGVNS. V lost 5 bases to trimming and J lost 4 bases, with 14 bases between them.

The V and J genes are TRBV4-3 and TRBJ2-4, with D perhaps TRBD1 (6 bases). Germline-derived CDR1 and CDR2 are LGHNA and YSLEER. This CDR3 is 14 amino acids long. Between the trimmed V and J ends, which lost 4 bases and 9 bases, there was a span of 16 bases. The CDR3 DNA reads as TGCGCCAGCAGCCGGACCAGGACAGTTGGCATTCAGTACTTC. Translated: CASSRTRTVGIQYF.

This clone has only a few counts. The CDR3 protein is CATSRDGGTEAFF. In nucleotides, the CDR3 is TGTGCCACCAGCAGAGATGGAGGCACTGAAGCTTTCTTT. The genes are TRBV15 and TRBJ1-1; D is undetermined. This CDR3 spans 13 amino acids. Per the germline V gene, CDR1 is LNHNV and CDR2 is YYDKDF (reference sequence). Trimming took off 0 bases at V and 4 bases at J, with 6 bases between the two ends.

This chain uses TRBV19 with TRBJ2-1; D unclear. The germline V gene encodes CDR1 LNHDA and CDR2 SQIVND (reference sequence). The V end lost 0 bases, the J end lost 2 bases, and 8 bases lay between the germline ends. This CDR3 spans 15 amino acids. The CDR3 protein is CASSIDRQAYNEQFF. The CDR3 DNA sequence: TGTGCCAGTAGTATAGACCGGCAGGCCTACAATGAGCAGTTCTTC.

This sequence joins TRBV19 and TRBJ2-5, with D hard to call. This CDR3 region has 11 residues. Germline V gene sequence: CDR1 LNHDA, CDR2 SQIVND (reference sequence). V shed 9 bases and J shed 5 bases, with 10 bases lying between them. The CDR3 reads CASSRRETQYF. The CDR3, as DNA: TGTGCCAGCTCCCGCCGGGAGACCCAGTACTTC.

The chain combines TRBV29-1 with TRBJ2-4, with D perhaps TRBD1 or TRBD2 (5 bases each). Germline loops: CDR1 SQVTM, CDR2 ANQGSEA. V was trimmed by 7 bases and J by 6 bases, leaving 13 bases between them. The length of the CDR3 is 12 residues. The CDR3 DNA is TGCAGCGCCCGGGACCCCGGAAACATTCAGTACTTC. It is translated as CSARDPGNIQYF.

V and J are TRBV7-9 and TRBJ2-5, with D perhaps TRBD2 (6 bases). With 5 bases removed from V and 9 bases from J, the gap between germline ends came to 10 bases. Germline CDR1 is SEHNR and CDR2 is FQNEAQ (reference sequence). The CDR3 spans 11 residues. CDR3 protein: CASSRDLPQYF. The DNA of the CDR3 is TGTGCCAGCAGCCGGGACTTGCCCCAGTACTTC.